This entry lists 30 T cell receptor beta chains sequenced from one sample in a study of blood T cell repertoires in COVID-19. Here immunoSEQ multiplex PCR was the method, and the copy in TCRdb shows in-frame clones only, minus some. The table has around 300,000 clones, 75% to 90% seen once. Material: PBMCs or T cells enriched from blood (not recorded which). The receptor set was obtained from a woman aged 18-35 years who had recovered from COVID-19.

The rearrangement joins TRBV30 to TRBJ1-2; D not certain. Germline V gene sequence: CDR1 GTSNPN, CDR2 SVGIG (reference sequence). V was cut by 5 bases and J by 8 bases, with 12 bases left in between. The CDR3 spans 11 residues. Here the CDR3 reads CAWEPGSGYTF. The CDR3 nucleotides are TGTGCCTGGGAGCCGGGTTCCGGCTACACCTTC.

The chain links TRBV13 to TRBJ2-7; 9 bases fit TRBD1. The length of the CDR3 is 16 residues. The germline V gene has CDR1 PRHDT and CDR2 FYEKMQ (reference sequence). The V and J ends lost 5 bases and 3 bases, in that order; junction bases with no gene match: 11. The CDR3 is CASSPEGQGAIYEQYF. The CDR3 bases are TGTGCCAGCAGCCCCGAGGGACAGGGTGCTATCTACGAGCAGTACTTC.

This sequence joins TRBV10-2 and TRBJ2-7; 7 bases are a match to TRBD2. The CDR3 extends over 14 amino acids. Trimming took 1 base from V and 3 from J; bases not matched to a gene: 3. The germline CDR1 and CDR2 sequences are WSHSY and SAAADI. The CDR3 region has the DNA TGCGCCAGCAGTGAGTGGGGGGAGGGCTACGAGCAGTACTTC. Encoded protein: CASSEWGEGYEQYF.

This chain uses TRBV12-5 with TRBJ1-5; 8 bases are shared with TRBD1. The V and J ends lost 1 base and 2 bases, in that order; junction bases with no gene match: 4. CDR1 and CDR2 (germline): LGHNT, FRNRAP. This CDR3 region has 16 residues. CDR3 DNA: TGTGCTAGTGGTTTGGACCTACAGGGGGGCAATCAGCCCCAGCATTTT. It is translated as CASGLDLQGGNQPQHF.

In the case of this clone: The sample has other DNA sequences that encode this CDR3 too. The CDR3 DNA sequence: TGTGCCAGCTCCCCCAGAGGTTCTTATGGCTACACCTTC. It is translated as CASSPRGSYGYTF. The J gene is TRBJ1-2, the V gene TRBV9; D uncertain. Germline V gene sequence: CDR1 SGDLS, CDR2 YYNGEE. V shed 7 bases and J shed 5 bases, with 15 bases lying between them. The CDR3 is 13 residues long.

J is TRBJ1-1 and V is TRBV5-1; no definite D call. V was shortened by 3 bases and J by 4 bases, with 16 bases between the two germline ends. This CDR3 contains 15 residues. The germline gives CDR1 SGHRS, CDR2 YFSETQ. DNA for the CDR3: TGCGCCAGCAGCTATAGGCGAGTGGGAGGCACTGAAGCTTTCTTT. It encodes CASSYRRVGGTEAFF.

The V gene is TRBV4-2, the J gene TRBJ1-3; 9 bases fit TRBD1. The CDR3 loop spans 17 amino acids. The germline V gene encodes CDR1 LGHNA and CDR2 YNFKEQ. With 0 bases clipped from V and 4 bases from J, the junction kept 7 bases outside the gene matches. This CDR3 is CASSQDVGQGSGNTIYF. The CDR3 nucleotides are TGTGCCAGCAGCCAAGATGTGGGACAGGGATCCGGAAACACCATATATTTT.

The chain recombines TRBV5-4 with TRBJ2-7, with 9 bases aligning to TRBD1. Germline V gene lookup returns CDR1 SGHNT and CDR2 YYREEE (reference sequence). This CDR3 comprises 14 residues. Losses at the gene ends were 3 bases for V and 1 base for J; bases not matched to a gene: 2. The CDR3 protein is CASSSGQGSYEQYF. The CDR3 DNA reads TGTGCCAGCAGCTCCGGACAGGGGTCCTACGAGCAGTACTTC.

This chain joins TRBV3-1 (or the pseudogene TRBV3-2) and TRBJ2-3; TRBD1 matches at 8 bases. CDR1 and CDR2 (germline): LGHDT, YNNKEL (reference sequence). CDR3 size: 15 residues. The V gene end was trimmed by 4 bases and the J gene end by 3 bases; junction bases not matched to a gene: 6. The CDR3 reads CASSRRQGKTDTQYF. The CDR3 nucleotides read TGTGCCAGCAGCCGGAGACAGGGGAAGACAGATACGCAGTATTTT.

The chain has TRBV28 and TRBJ2-5; 10 bases agree with TRBD2. Germline V CDR1 and CDR2: MDHEN, SYDVKM. Trimming took 6 bases from V and 2 from J; bases not matched to a gene: 9. The CDR3 runs 16 residues. CDR3 region: CASSPLSGGEQETQYF. The CDR3 DNA reads TGTGCCAGCAGCCCCCTCAGCGGGGGGGAACAAGAGACCCAGTACTTC.

The chain recombines TRBV5-6 with TRBJ2-1; perhaps TRBD2 as D (6 bases). The CDR3 contains 13 residues. The V end was cut by 3 bases, the J end by 8 bases, with 12 bases between. Germline V CDR1 and CDR2: SGHDT, YYEEEE. Here the CDR3 reads CASSSGPGDEQFF. The CDR3 nucleotides read TGTGCCAGCAGCTCCGGACCGGGGGATGAGCAGTTCTTC.

As regards this clone: An end of the junction differs from the germline gene, which may be a read error. The chain carries TRBV3-1 (or the pseudogene TRBV3-2) and TRBJ1-2, with D perhaps matching TRBD1 (5 bases). Germline CDR1 and CDR2: LGHDT and YNNKEL (reference sequence). The CDR3 contains 11 residues. The CDR3 bases are TGTGCCAGCAGCTGGAAGGGGTATTCGGCCTTC. Translating gives CASSWKGYSAF.

This chain joins TRBV25-1 and TRBJ2-5; TRBD1 matches at 8 bases. The length of the CDR3 is 16 residues. CDR1 is MGHDK and CDR2 is SYGVNS in the germline V gene. V lost 3 bases, J lost 4 bases, and 10 bases stayed unmatched. CDR3 nucleotides: TGTGCCAGCAGTGACACTACCGGACAGGGAGGAGAGACCCAGTACTTC. It translates to CASSDTTGQGGETQYF.

This clone appeared once. The chain is built from TRBV5-1 and TRBJ1-4; D gene uncertain. This CDR3 comprises 11 residues. The V and J ends lost 5 bases and 5 bases respectively, with 4 bases between them. Germline CDR1 is SGHRS and CDR2 is YFSETQ. The CDR3 coding sequence is TGCGCCAGCAGGGCCAATGAAAAACTGTTTTTT. The encoded protein is CASRANEKLFF.

V and J are TRBV7-6 and TRBJ2-7; TRBD1 agrees at 11 bases. After removal of 5 bases from V and 3 bases from J, the junction contained 6 bases not matched to a gene. The CDR3 has 15 residues. Germline V gene lookup returns CDR1 SGHVS and CDR2 FNYEAQ. CDR3: CASSPTGTGGYEQYF. CDR3 coding DNA: TGTGCCAGCAGCCCAACCGGGACAGGGGGCTACGAGCAGTACTTC.

The rearrangement joins TRBV29-1 to TRBJ1-1; 10 nucleotides agree with TRBD1. Germline values: CDR1 SQVTM, CDR2 ANQGSEA. V lost 5 bases to trimming and J lost 0 bases; unmatched junction nucleotides: 3. CDR3 length: 14 amino acids. The CDR3 is CSVRTGGVNTEAFF. CDR3 DNA sequence: TGCAGCGTTCGGACAGGGGGAGTGAACACTGAAGCTTTCTTT.

The chain joins TRBV29-1 to TRBJ2-3; D is perhaps TRBD2 (6 bases). The CDR3 has 13 residues. V was clipped by 7 bases and J by 4 bases, with 15 bases between them. Germline V gene sequence: CDR1 SQVTM, CDR2 ANQGSEA. The CDR3: CSGGTSSADTQYF. As DNA, the CDR3 is TGCAGCGGGGGAACTAGCAGTGCAGATACGCAGTATTTT.

V gene TRBV29-1 combines with J gene TRBJ1-2, with TRBD1 matching over 10 bases. Trimming cost V 4 bases and J 8 bases; bases outside gene matches: 7. Germline CDR1 reads SQVTM; CDR2 reads ANQGSEA. The CDR3 covers 13 residues. In DNA, the CDR3 is TGCAGCGTTGCTGTGGGACAGGGGAGCGGCTACACCTTC. Its protein product is CSVAVGQGSGYTF.

The J gene is TRBJ1-2, the V gene TRBV28, with a weak D call TRBD1 (6 bases). The CDR3 has 16 residues. V lost 6 bases and J 7 bases, leaving 24 bases between the germline ends. CDR1 is MDHEN and CDR2 is SYDVKM in the germline V gene. The CDR3 nucleotides read TGTGCCAGCAGAAGTTTGGGGAAGGGGGGGCAGCGTGGCTACACCTTC. Translated: CASRSLGKGGQRGYTF.

The chain uses TRBV5-1 and TRBJ2-1; 10 bases align to TRBD2. The J segment lost 4 bases and the V segment lost 2 bases, leaving 12 bases of the junction unmatched. Germline CDR1 SGHRS, CDR2 YFSETQ. The CDR3 contains 18 residues. The chain's CDR3 is CASSLLTSGRPLYNEQFF. CDR3 nucleotide sequence: TGCGCCAGCAGCTTACTGACTAGCGGGCGGCCCCTTTACAATGAGCAGTTCTTC.

The chain recombines TRBV6-2 or TRBV6-3 with TRBJ1-3; 8 nucleotides align to TRBD1. The CDR3 is made up of 14 amino acids. The V segment lost 6 bases and the J segment 2 bases; nucleotides outside the gene matches: 3. The germline CDR1 and CDR2 sequences are MNHEY and SVGEGT. CDR3 in DNA: TGTGCCAGCAGCCGGACAGGGCCTGGAAACACCATATATTTT. It yields the protein CASSRTGPGNTIYF.

V gene TRBV7-9 combines with J gene TRBJ1-6; D remains unclear. Trimming removed 6 bases from V and 0 bases from J, with 15 bases in between. Germline V gene data show CDR1 as SEHNR and CDR2 as FQNEAQ (reference sequence). CDR3 size: 17 residues. The CDR3: CASSPALGSSYNSPLHF. For the CDR3, the DNA is TGTGCCAGCAGTCCCGCGTTAGGGAGCTCCTATAATTCACCCCTCCACTTT.

The V and J genes are TRBV9 and TRBJ2-3; 7 nucleotides line up with TRBD2. Germline loops: CDR1 SGDLS, CDR2 YYNGEE. The CDR3 runs 15 residues. Germline trimming cut 2 bases from V and 4 bases from J; bases unmatched to any gene: 7. The CDR3 nucleotides are TGTGCCAGCAGCGTCTCGGGGAGGGGCGCAGATACGCAGTATTTT. The encoded protein is CASSVSGRGADTQYF.

This clone came up once. V gene TRBV9 combines with J gene TRBJ2-1; TRBD2 agrees at 8 bases. This CDR3 has 14 residues. CDR1 and CDR2 (germline): SGDLS, YYNGEE. The junction had 1 base not matched to a gene; V was cut back by 0 bases and J by 5 bases. CDR3 in amino acids: CASSVAGGNNEQFF. The CDR3 region has the DNA TGTGCCAGCAGCGTAGCGGGGGGGAACAATGAGCAGTTCTTC.

A single count supports this clone. The chain has TRBV9 and TRBJ2-2; tentatively, D is TRBD2 (5 bases). V lost 4 bases, J lost 7 bases, and 14 bases lay in between. The CDR3 runs 14 residues. Germline V gene data show CDR1 as SGDLS and CDR2 as YYNGEE. For the CDR3, the DNA is TGTGCCAGCAGCCCCCAAGCGGTCGGCGGGGAGCTGTTTTTT. Amino acids: CASSPQAVGGELFF.

The rearrangement links TRBV19 to TRBJ1-5; 11 bases fit TRBD1. This CDR3 has 15 residues. Losses at the gene ends were 5 bases for V and 4 bases for J; bases not matched to a gene: 4. The germline gives CDR1 LNHDA, CDR2 SQIVND (reference sequence). The CDR3 DNA reads TGTGCCAGTAGTGAGGGGACAGGGGGGAATCAGCCCCAGCATTTT. Translating gives CASSEGTGGNQPQHF.

This clone has only a few counts. This chain joins TRBV6-6 and TRBJ1-2; 9 nucleotides align to TRBD1. From germline, CDR1 is MNHNY and CDR2 SVGAGI (reference sequence). Germline trimming cut 6 bases from V and 2 bases from J; bases unmatched to any gene: 7. The CDR3 is made up of 15 amino acids. The CDR3 protein is CASSLTGTGNYGYTF. CDR3 DNA: TGTGCCAGCAGCCTCACCGGGACAGGGAACTATGGCTACACCTTC.

This chain links TRBV7-9 with TRBJ1-1; 10 bases are a match to TRBD1. The germline V gene encodes CDR1 SEHNR and CDR2 FQNEAQ (reference sequence). Trimming cost V 1 base and J 11 bases; bases outside gene matches: 7. This CDR3 contains 14 residues. As DNA, the CDR3 is TGTGCCAGCAGCTTAGTCGAAGGACAGGGGGTTGCTTTCTTT. Residues: CASSLVEGQGVAFF.

This clone appeared a single time. The chain is built from TRBV18 and TRBJ1-1, with TRBD1 identical over 10 bases. The V segment lost 6 bases and the J segment 1 base; nucleotides outside the gene matches: 5. Looked up from germline, CDR1 is KGHSH and CDR2 is LQKENI. The CDR3 runs to 15 residues. DNA for the CDR3: TGTGCCAGCTCCCCCGACAGGGGGCCGAACACTGAAGCTTTCTTT. Its protein product is CASSPDRGPNTEAFF.

This chain uses TRBV5-5 with TRBJ1-2, with D uncertain. Trimming removed 0 bases from V and 8 bases from J, with 8 bases in between. This CDR3 is 12 amino acids long. CDR1 and CDR2 (germline): SGHKS, YYEKEE (reference sequence). CDR3 sequence reads: CASSLGGDGYTF. The CDR3 DNA reads TGTGCCAGCAGCTTGGGTGGAGACGGCTACACCTTC.